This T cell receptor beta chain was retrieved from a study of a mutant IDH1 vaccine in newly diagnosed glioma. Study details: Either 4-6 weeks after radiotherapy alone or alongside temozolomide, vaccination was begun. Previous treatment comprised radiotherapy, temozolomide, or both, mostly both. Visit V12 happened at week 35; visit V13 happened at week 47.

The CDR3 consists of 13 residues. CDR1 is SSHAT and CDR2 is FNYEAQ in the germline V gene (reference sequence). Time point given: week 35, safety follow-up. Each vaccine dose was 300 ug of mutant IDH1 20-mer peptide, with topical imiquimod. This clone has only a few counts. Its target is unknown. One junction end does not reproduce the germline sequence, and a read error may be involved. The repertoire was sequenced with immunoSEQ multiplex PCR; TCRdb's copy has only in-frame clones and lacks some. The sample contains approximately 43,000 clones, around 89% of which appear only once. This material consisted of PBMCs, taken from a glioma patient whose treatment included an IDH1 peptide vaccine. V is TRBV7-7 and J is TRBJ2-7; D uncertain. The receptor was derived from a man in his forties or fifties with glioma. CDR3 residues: CASSLGAGYEQYF. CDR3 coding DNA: TGTGCTAGCAGCTTGGGTGCCGGATACGAGCAGTACTTC.